These 26 T cell receptor beta chains were all obtained from the same sample, sequenced in a study of PD-L1 blockade in urothelial cancer. TCRdb's table, derived via immunoSEQ multiplex PCR, lists solely in-frame clones and lacks some. The profile shows about 100,000 clones, about 85% of them singletons. Sequencing used PBMCs, obtained around atezolizumab (anti-PD-L1) treatment. These receptor sequences come from a man aged 45-65 years with urothelial cancer.

The chain is built from TRBV19 and TRBJ1-5; D is possibly TRBD1 (6 bases). V was cut by 6 bases and J by 0 bases, with 12 bases left in between. Germline-derived CDR1 and CDR2 are LNHDA and SQIVND (reference sequence). CDR3 length equals 15 residues. The CDR3 DNA is TGTGCCAGTAGAACTACAGGGACTAGCAATCAGCCCCAGCATTTT. This codes for CASRTTGTSNQPQHF.

V is TRBV6-5 and J is TRBJ2-1; 9 bases match TRBD2. V trimming: 0 bases; J trimming: 8 bases; junction bases outside the gene matches: 5. Looked up from germline, CDR1 is MNHEY and CDR2 is SVGAGI. This CDR3 is built from 15 residues. CDR3 in amino acids: CASSYSSGRLDEQFF. Here the CDR3 DNA reads TGTGCCAGCAGTTACTCTAGCGGGAGACTCGATGAGCAGTTCTTC.

The chain employs TRBV7-9 and TRBJ2-1; D unclear. CDR3 size: 14 residues. V was pared by 0 bases and J by 10 bases, with 13 bases between. Per germline, CDR1 SEHNR and CDR2 FQNEAQ (reference sequence). CDR3: CASSLAASTPEQFF. The CDR3 DNA is TGTGCCAGCAGCTTAGCGGCCTCCACCCCCGAGCAGTTCTTC.

The chain is built from TRBV29-1 and TRBJ2-2, with TRBD2 as a possible D gene (6 bases). This CDR3 has 13 amino acids. V was pared by 6 bases and J by 3 bases, with 11 bases between. Per germline, CDR1 SQVTM and CDR2 ANQGSEA. The CDR3 DNA follows: TGCAGCGTCAGCGGAGGGGACACCGGGGAGCTGTTTTTT. Translating gives CSVSGGDTGELFF.

J is TRBJ1-1 and V is TRBV27; 7 bases agree with TRBD1. The CDR3 length is 15 residues. CDR1 is MNHEY and CDR2 is SMNVEV in the germline V gene (reference sequence). V shed 5 bases, J shed 2 bases, and the junction held 8 bases outside the gene matches. The CDR3 DNA sequence: TGTGCCAGCAGTCCATACAGGGGCCCTAACACTGAAGCTTTCTTT. The encoded protein is CASSPYRGPNTEAFF.

The genes are TRBV6-6 and TRBJ2-2, with 8 bases matching TRBD2. The ends lost 7 bases at V and 2 bases at J; junction bases unmatched: 6. The CDR3 runs to 15 residues. Germline lookup yields CDR1 MNHNY and CDR2 SVGAGI (reference sequence). DNA of the CDR3: TGTGCCAGCACCGCTCTAGCGGGTAACACCGGGGAGCTGTTTTTT. It specifies CASTALAGNTGELFF.

CDR3 amino acids: CASSPQLGGTEAFF. CDR3 coding DNA: TGTGCCAGTAGTCCCCAACTCGGGGGAACTGAAGCTTTCTTT. The gene calls are TRBV19 and TRBJ1-1; tentatively, D is TRBD1 (5 bases). This CDR3 is built from 14 residues. Trimming took off 5 bases at V and 5 bases at J, with 15 bases between the two ends. Per germline, CDR1 LNHDA and CDR2 SQIVND (reference sequence).

This sequence joins TRBV5-1 and TRBJ2-1, with a tentative D call TRBD2 (6 bases). Germline V gene sequence: CDR1 SGHRS, CDR2 YFSETQ. V lost 10 bases to trimming and J lost 6 bases, with 23 bases between them. The CDR3 has 15 amino acids. The CDR3 region is CASNRDLTQTNEQFF. The CDR3 bases are TGCGCCTCCAACCGGGACTTGACCCAGACCAATGAGCAGTTCTTC.

This clone was recorded a few times. The J gene is TRBJ2-3, the V gene TRBV4-1; the match to TRBD2 covers 7 bases. Germline CDR1 reads MGHRA; CDR2 reads YSYEKL. V trimming: 0 bases; J trimming: 3 bases; junction bases outside the gene matches: 15. The CDR3 sequence is 19 residues long. CDR3 protein: CASSQDILGGTGGTDTQYF. CDR3 DNA: TGCGCCAGCAGCCAAGACATTTTGGGGGGGACGGGAGGTACAGATACGCAGTATTTT.

This clone was seen a single time. V gene TRBV20-1 combines with J gene TRBJ2-5; tentative D call: TRBD1 (6 bases). This CDR3 has 11 residues. Germline V gene lookup returns CDR1 DFQATT and CDR2 SNEGSKA (reference sequence). The ends were cut back, 6 bases at V and 9 bases at J, with 14 bases in the middle. The CDR3 DNA reads as TGCAGTGCCGGTGGGGGCCAGGCCCAGTACTTC. Amino acid sequence: CSAGGGQAQYF.

The chain joins TRBV6-5 to TRBJ1-1; 8 bases fit TRBD1. Trimming took 5 bases from V and 4 from J; bases not matched to a gene: 9. The CDR3 runs to 15 residues. Germline CDR1 reads MNHEY; CDR2 reads SVGAGI. As DNA, the CDR3 is TGTGCCAGCAGTCGTGCCCAGGGGGCGAGCACTGAAGCTTTCTTT. This gives the protein CASSRAQGASTEAFF.

The CDR3, as DNA: TGTGCCAGCAGTTACGGAAACACTGTCGGGTACAATGAGCAGTTCTTC. This translates into CASSYGNTVGYNEQFF. This chain links TRBV6-5 with TRBJ2-1; D gene uncertain. CDR3 length equals 16 residues. Trimming removed 2 bases from V and 4 bases from J, with 15 bases in between. The germline CDR1 and CDR2 sequences are MNHEY and SVGAGI.

The CDR3 DNA sequence: TGTGCCAGCAGAGCAAACAGGGAAGGCGGGGAGCTGTTTTTT. Its protein is CASRANREGGELFF. The chain recombines TRBV11-3 with TRBJ2-2, with a possible D match to TRBD1 (6 bases). There are 14 residues in the CDR3. V shed 6 bases and J shed 7 bases, with 15 bases lying between them. The germline CDR1 and CDR2 sequences are SGHNT and YENEEA.

V is TRBV27 and J is TRBJ2-3, with TRBD2 identical over 13 bases. The ends lost 6 bases at V and 9 bases at J; junction bases unmatched: 6. The germline CDR1 and CDR2 sequences are MNHEY and SMNVEV (reference sequence). This CDR3 has 14 residues. The CDR3 bases are TGTGCCAGCAGGACCGGACTAGCGGGAGACACGCAGTATTTT. As protein: CASRTGLAGDTQYF.

The genes are TRBV19 and TRBJ1-5, with TRBD1 identical over 7 bases. From germline, CDR1 is LNHDA and CDR2 SQIVND (reference sequence). The V segment lost 10 bases and the J segment 0 bases; nucleotides outside the gene matches: 6. This CDR3 has 14 residues. In nucleotides, the CDR3 is TGTGCCACGCATTACAGGGGTAGCAATCAGCCCCAGCATTTT. Amino acids: CATHYRGSNQPQHF.

This chain joins TRBV19 and TRBJ1-2, with D perhaps TRBD1 (6 bases). CDR3 size: 15 residues. The V end lost 4 bases, the J end lost 2 bases, and 14 bases lay between the germline ends. CDR1 and CDR2 (germline): LNHDA, SQIVND (reference sequence). This CDR3 reads CASSRLGQTNYGYTF. In DNA form, the CDR3 reads TGTGCCAGTAGTAGGTTGGGACAAACGAACTATGGCTACACCTTC. Full variable domain (rest looked up from reference TRBV19 and TRBJ1-2): DGGITQSPKYLFRKEGQNVTLSCEQNLNHDAMYWYRQDPGQGLRLIYYSQIVNDFQKGDIAEGYSVSREKKESFPLTVTSAQKNPTAFYLCASSRLGQTNYGYTFGSGTRLTVV.

The chain uses TRBV20-1 and TRBJ2-7; possible D gene TRBD1, 6 bases. Germline CDR1 and CDR2: DFQATT and SNEGSKA (reference sequence). V lost 5 bases, J lost 10 bases, and 12 bases lay in between. The CDR3 runs 10 residues. CDR3 in DNA: TGCAGTGCTGAGGACAGACTACAGTACTTC. Translated: CSAEDRLQYF.

CDR3 DNA: TGTGCCAGCAGCTTAGAATCCAGCGGGAGACTAAAAAGAGATACGCAGTATTTT. This sequence encodes CASSLESSGRLKRDTQYF. The rearrangement links TRBV7-2 to TRBJ2-3; the match to TRBD2 covers 8 bases. Per germline, CDR1 SGHTA and CDR2 FQGNSA. The J segment lost 5 bases and the V segment lost 1 base, leaving 14 bases of the junction unmatched. This CDR3 region has 18 residues.

The chain is built from TRBV7-9 and TRBJ1-2; 9 bases align to TRBD1. The V segment lost 4 bases and the J segment 7 bases; nucleotides outside the gene matches: 10. The germline V gene encodes CDR1 SEHNR and CDR2 FQNEAQ (reference sequence). The length of the CDR3 is 15 residues. In nucleotides, the CDR3 is TGTGCCAGCAGCTCCGATTGGGGGACAGGGACTGGCTACACCTTC. Translating gives CASSSDWGTGTGYTF. Full variable domain (outside the CDR3, taken from reference TRBV7-9 and TRBJ1-2): DTGVSQNPRHKITKRGQNVTFRCDPISEHNRLYWYRQTLGQGPEFLTYFQNEAQLEKSRLLSDRFSAERPKGSFSTLEIQRTEQGDSAMYLCASSSDWGTGTGYTFGSGTRLTVV.

CDR3 coding DNA: TGTGCCAGCAGTCCGGGGACAGGGGGCGGAACTAATCAGCCCCAGCATTTT. It codes for CASSPGTGGGTNQPQHF. J is TRBJ1-5 and V is TRBV27; 12 bases agree with TRBD1. The CDR3 has 17 residues. CDR1 and CDR2 from the germline V gene are MNHEY and SMNVEV (reference sequence). Trimming removed 5 bases from V and 4 bases from J; junction bases left unmatched: 9.

The rearrangement uses TRBV6-5 and TRBJ1-1; 11 bases are shared with TRBD1. After removal of 5 bases from V and 7 bases from J, the junction contained 9 bases not matched to a gene. The CDR3 sequence is 15 residues long. Germline-derived CDR1 and CDR2 are MNHEY and SVGAGI. CDR3 sequence (DNA): TGTGCCAGCAGTAGGGGAGGACAGGGGGCGATTGAAGCTTTCTTT. Translated: CASSRGGQGAIEAFF.

The rearrangement uses TRBV18 and TRBJ2-1, with 9 positions matching TRBD2. CDR1 KGHSH and CDR2 LQKENI come from the germline V gene. This CDR3 spans 18 amino acids. V was clipped by 3 bases and J by 0 bases; unmatched bases: 9. The CDR3 spells CASSPMTTSGYSYNEQFF. The CDR3 nucleotides are TGTGCCAGCTCACCGATGACGACTAGCGGATACTCCTACAATGAGCAGTTCTTC.

The V gene is TRBV10-3, the J gene TRBJ1-2; 7 bases map to TRBD1. The germline V gene encodes CDR1 ENHRY and CDR2 SYGVKD. V lost 6 bases to trimming and J lost 7 bases; unmatched junction nucleotides: 5. CDR3 size: 12 residues. Written as DNA, the CDR3 is TGTGCCATCAGGCAGACAGGGAGTGGCTACACCTTC. This codes for CAIRQTGSGYTF.

This sequence joins TRBV5-1 and TRBJ2-7; 12 bases align to TRBD2. CDR1 is SGHRS and CDR2 is YFSETQ in the germline V gene. Trimming removed 4 bases from V and 6 bases from J; junction bases left unmatched: 11. The CDR3 sequence is 16 residues long. The CDR3 DNA follows: TGCGCCAGCAGCCTGACTAGCGGGAGTATCAGGATCGAGCAGTACTTC. Encoded protein: CASSLTSGSIRIEQYF.

J is TRBJ1-6 and V is TRBV11-3, with 9 bases that match TRBD1. The CDR3 is 13 amino acids. V gave up 4 bases and J gave up 8 bases; unmatched junction bases: 0. Germline V lookup: CDR1 SGHNT, CDR2 YENEEA. The DNA for the CDR3 is TGTGCCAGCAGCTACAGGGGGCATTCACCCCTCCACTTT. Protein: CASSYRGHSPLHF.

This chain joins TRBV9 and TRBJ1-5; 7 bases are a match to TRBD1. The CDR3 has 14 amino acids. Germline V lookup: CDR1 SGDLS, CDR2 YYNGEE. Unmatched junction bases numbered 4, after V lost 4 bases and J lost 3 bases. The CDR3, as DNA: TGTGCCAGCAGCCAGGGGACAGTCAATCAGCCCCAGCATTTT. Its translation is CASSQGTVNQPQHF.